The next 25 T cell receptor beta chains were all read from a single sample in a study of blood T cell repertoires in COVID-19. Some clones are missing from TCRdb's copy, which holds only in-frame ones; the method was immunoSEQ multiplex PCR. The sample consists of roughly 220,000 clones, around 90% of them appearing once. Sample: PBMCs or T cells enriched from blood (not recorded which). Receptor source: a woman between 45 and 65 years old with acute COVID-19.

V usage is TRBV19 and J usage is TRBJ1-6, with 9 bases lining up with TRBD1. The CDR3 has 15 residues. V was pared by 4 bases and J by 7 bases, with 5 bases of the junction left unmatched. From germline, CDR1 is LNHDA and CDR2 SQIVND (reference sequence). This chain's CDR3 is CASSRLGQGNSPLHF. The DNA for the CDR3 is TGTGCCAGTAGTAGACTGGGACAGGGAAATTCACCCCTCCACTTT.

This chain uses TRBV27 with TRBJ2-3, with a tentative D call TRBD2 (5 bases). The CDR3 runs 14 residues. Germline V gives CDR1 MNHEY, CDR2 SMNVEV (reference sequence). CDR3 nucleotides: TGTGCAGCGTCCAGCGGCGCCGGCACAGATACGCAGTATTTT. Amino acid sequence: CAASSGAGTDTQYF.

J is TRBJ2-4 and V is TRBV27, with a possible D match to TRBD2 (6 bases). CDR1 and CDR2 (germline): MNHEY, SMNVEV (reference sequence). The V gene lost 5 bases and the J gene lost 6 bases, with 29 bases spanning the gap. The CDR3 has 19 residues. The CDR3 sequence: CASSPKRGGTPFSANIQYF. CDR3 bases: TGTGCCAGCAGTCCTAAAAGGGGAGGAACCCCTTTTAGCGCAAACATTCAGTACTTC.

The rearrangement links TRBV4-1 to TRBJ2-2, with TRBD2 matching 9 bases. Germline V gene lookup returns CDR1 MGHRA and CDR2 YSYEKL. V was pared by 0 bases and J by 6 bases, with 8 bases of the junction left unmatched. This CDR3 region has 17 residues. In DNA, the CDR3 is TGCGCCAGCAGCCAAGATCCCGGGACTAGCAGCGCCGGGGAGCTGTTTTTT. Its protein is CASSQDPGTSSAGELFF.

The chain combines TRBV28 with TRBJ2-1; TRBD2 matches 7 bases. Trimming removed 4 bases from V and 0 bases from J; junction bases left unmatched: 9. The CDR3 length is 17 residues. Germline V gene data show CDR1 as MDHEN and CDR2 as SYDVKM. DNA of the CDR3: TGTGCCAGCAGTTGGTGGGAGGGCCTAAGCTCCTACAATGAGCAGTTCTTC. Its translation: CASSWWEGLSSYNEQFF.

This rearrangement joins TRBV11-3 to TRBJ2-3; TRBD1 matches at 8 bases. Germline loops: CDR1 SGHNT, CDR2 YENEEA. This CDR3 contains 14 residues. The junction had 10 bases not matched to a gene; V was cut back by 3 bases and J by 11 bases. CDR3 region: CASSFGQGFFEQYF. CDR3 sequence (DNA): TGTGCCAGCAGCTTTGGACAGGGCTTTTTTGAGCAGTATTTT.

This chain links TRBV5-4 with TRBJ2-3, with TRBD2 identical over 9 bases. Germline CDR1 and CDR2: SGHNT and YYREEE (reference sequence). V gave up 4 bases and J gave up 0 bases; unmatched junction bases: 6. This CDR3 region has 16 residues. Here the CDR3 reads CASSLRLAVSTDTQYF. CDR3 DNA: TGTGCCAGCAGCCTGAGACTAGCGGTTAGCACAGATACGCAGTATTTT.

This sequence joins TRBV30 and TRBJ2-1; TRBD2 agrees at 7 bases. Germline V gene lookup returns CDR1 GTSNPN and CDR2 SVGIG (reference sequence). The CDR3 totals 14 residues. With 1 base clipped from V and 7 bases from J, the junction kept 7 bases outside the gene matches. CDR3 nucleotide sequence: TGTGCCTGGAGTGGTGCGGGAGTCTCAAATGAGCAGTTCTTC. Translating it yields CAWSGAGVSNEQFF.

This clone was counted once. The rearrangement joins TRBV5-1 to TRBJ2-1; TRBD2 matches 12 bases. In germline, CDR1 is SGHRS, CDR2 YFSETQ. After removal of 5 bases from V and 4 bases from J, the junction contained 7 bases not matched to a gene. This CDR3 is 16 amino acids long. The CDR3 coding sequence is TGCGCCAGCAGACTGGCCGGGACTAGCGGGTACAATGAGCAGTTCTTC. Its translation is CASRLAGTSGYNEQFF. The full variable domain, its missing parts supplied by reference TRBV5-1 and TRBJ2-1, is KAGVTQTPRYLIKTRGQQVTLSCSPISGHRSVSWYQQTPGQGLQFLFEYFSETQRNKGNFPGRFSGRQFSNSRSEMNVSTLELGDSALYLCASRLAGTSGYNEQFFGPGTRLTVL.

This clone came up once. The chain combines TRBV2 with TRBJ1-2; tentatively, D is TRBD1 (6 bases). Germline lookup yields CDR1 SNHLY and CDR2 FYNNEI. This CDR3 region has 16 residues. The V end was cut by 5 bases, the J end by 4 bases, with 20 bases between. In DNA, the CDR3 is TGTGCCAGCAGTCCCGGGGGGGCCCCCCATTCCTATGGCTACACCTTC. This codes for CASSPGGAPHSYGYTF.

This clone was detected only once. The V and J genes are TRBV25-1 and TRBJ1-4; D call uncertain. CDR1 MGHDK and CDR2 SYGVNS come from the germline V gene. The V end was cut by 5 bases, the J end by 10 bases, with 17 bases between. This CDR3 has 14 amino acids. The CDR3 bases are TGTGCCAGCAGTTCAGTTGGGTCTTCGGGAAAACTGTTTTTT. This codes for CASSSVGSSGKLFF.

The chain's CDR3 is CASSQDSGTGGWAQYF. For the CDR3, the DNA is TGCGCCAGCAGCCAAGACTCCGGGACAGGGGGATGGGCGCAGTACTTC. The chain carries TRBV4-3 and TRBJ2-7; 11 bases are a match to TRBD1. The CDR3 spans 16 residues. Unmatched junction bases numbered 10, after V lost 0 bases and J lost 9 bases. The V gene's germline CDR1 is LGHNA and CDR2 YSLEER.

In nucleotides, the CDR3 is TGTGCCAGCAGCCACTCAGGGGCCCGCCGCCACTATGGCTACACCTTC. Translation gives CASSHSGARRHYGYTF. The chain carries TRBV27 and TRBJ1-2; D possibly corresponds to TRBD1 (6 bases). Trimming left V 6 bases short and J 3 bases short, with 20 bases between. Germline V gene sequence: CDR1 MNHEY, CDR2 SMNVEV (reference sequence). This CDR3 contains 16 residues.

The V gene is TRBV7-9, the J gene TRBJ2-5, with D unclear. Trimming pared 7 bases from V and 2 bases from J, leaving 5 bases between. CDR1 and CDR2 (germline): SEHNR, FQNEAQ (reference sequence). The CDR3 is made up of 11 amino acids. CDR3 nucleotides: TGTGCCAGCATCCAACAAGAGACCCAGTACTTC. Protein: CASIQQETQYF.

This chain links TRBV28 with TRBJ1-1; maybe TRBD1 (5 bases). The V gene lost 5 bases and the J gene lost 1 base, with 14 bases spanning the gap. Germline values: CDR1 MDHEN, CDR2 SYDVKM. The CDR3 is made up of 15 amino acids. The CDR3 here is CASSTSQAPNTEAFF. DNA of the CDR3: TGTGCCAGCAGTACTTCACAGGCCCCGAACACTGAAGCTTTCTTT.

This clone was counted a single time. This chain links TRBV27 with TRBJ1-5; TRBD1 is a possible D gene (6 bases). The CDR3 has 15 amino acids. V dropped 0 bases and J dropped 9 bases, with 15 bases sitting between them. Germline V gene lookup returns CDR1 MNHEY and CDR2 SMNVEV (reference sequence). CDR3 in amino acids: CASSLSGRGGWPQHF. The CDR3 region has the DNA TGTGCCAGCAGTTTATCGGGGAGGGGGGGATGGCCCCAGCATTTT.

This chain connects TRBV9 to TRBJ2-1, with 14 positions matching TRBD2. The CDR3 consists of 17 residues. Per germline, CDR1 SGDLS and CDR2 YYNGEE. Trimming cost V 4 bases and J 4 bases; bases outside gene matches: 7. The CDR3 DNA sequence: TGTGCCAGCAGCCCCCAGGGACTAGCGGGAGAGTACAATGAGCAGTTCTTC. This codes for CASSPQGLAGEYNEQFF. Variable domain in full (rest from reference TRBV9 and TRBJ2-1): DSGVTQTPKHLITATGQRVTLRCSPRSGDLSVYWYQQSLDQGLQFLIQYYNGEERAKGNILERFSAQQFPDLHSELNLSSLELGDSALYFCASSPQGLAGEYNEQFFGPGTRLTVL.

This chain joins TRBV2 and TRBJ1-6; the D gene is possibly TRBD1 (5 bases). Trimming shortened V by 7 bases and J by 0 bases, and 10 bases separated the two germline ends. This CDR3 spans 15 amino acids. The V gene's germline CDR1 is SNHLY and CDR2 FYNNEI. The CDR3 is CASTRQSSYNSPLHF. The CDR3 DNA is TGTGCCAGCACCAGACAGAGCTCCTATAATTCACCCCTCCACTTT. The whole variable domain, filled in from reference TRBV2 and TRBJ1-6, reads EPEVTQTPSHQVTQMGQEVILRCVPISNHLYFYWYRQILGQKVEFLVSFYNNEISEKSEIFDDQFSVERPDGSNFTLKIRSTKLEDSAMYFCASTRQSSYNSPLHFGNGTRLTVT.

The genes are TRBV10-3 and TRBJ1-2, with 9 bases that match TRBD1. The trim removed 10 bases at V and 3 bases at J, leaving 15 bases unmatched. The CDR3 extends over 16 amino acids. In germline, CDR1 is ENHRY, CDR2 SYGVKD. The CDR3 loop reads CATNSLPGQGHYGYTF. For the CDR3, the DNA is TGTGCCACCAATTCTTTACCGGGACAGGGTCACTATGGCTACACCTTC.

DNA of the CDR3: TGTGCCACCAGTGACCTGGGACTAGCGGGAGTCAATGAGCAGTTCTTC. Amino acid sequence: CATSDLGLAGVNEQFF. This chain links TRBV24-1 with TRBJ2-1; the match to TRBD2 covers 14 bases. The V and J ends lost 4 bases and 6 bases, in that order; junction bases with no gene match: 4. The CDR3 runs 16 residues. CDR1 is KGHDR, CDR2 SFDVKD, per germline.

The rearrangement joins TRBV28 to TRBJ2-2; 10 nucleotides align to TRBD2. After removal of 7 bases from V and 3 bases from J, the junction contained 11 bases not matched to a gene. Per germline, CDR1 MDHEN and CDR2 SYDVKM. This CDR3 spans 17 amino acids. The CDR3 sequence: CASTRTSGLSDTGELFF. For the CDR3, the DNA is TGTGCCAGCACTCGGACTAGCGGATTGAGTGACACCGGGGAGCTGTTTTTT.

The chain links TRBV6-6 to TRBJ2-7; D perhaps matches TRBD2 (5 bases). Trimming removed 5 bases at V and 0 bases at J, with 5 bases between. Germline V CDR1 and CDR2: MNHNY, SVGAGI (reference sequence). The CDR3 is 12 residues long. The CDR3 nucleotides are TGTGCCAGCAGTGGGAGCTCCTACGAGCAGTACTTC. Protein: CASSGSSYEQYF.

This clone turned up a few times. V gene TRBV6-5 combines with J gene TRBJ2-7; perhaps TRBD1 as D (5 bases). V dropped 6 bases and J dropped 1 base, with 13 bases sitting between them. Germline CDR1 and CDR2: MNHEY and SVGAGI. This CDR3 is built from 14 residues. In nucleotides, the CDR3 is TGTGCCAGCAGCCTCCAGGGTCCGTCCTACGAGCAGTACTTC. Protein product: CASSLQGPSYEQYF.

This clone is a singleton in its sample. The CDR3 DNA reads TGTGCCAGCAGTTACTATAGAGGGAATGAGCAGTTCTTC. It yields the protein CASSYYRGNEQFF. This rearrangement joins TRBV6-5 to TRBJ2-1, with D possibly matching TRBD2 (5 bases). V was clipped by 1 base and J by 7 bases, with 8 bases between them. The CDR3 runs to 13 residues. The V gene's germline CDR1 is MNHEY and CDR2 SVGAGI.

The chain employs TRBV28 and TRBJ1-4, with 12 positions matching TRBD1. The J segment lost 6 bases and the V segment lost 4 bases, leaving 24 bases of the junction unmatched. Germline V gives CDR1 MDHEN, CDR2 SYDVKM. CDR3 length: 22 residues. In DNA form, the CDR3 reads TGTGCCAGCAGTTATCCGGGACAGGGGGCTAGGTCCTCAGGTGTTGGCGATGAAAAACTGTTTTTT. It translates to CASSYPGQGARSSGVGDEKLFF. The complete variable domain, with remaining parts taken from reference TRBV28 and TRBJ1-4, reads DVKVTQSSRYLVKRTGEKVFLECVQDMDHENMFWYRQDPGLGLRLIYFSYDVKMKEKGDIPEGYSVSREKKERFSLILESASTNQTSMYLCASSYPGQGARSSGVGDEKLFFGSGTQLSVL.